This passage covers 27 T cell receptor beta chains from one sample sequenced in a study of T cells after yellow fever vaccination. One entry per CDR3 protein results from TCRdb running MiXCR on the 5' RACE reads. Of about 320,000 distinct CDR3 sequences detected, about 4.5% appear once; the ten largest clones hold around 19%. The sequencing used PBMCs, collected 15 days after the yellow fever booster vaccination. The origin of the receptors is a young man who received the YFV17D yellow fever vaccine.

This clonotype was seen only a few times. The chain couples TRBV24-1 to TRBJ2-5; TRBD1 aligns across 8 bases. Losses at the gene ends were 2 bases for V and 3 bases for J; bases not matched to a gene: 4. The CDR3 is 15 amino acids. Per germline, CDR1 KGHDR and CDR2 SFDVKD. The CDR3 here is CATSDSTGVKETQYF. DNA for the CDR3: TGTGCCACCAGTGATTCGACAGGGGTAAAAGAGACCCAGTACTTC.

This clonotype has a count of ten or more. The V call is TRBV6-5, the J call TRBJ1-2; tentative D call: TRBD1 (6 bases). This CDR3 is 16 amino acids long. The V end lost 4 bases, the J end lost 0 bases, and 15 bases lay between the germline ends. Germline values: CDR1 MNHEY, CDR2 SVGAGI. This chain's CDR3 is CASSSPVGGPNYGYTF. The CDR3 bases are TGTGCCAGCAGTTCCCCGGTTGGGGGGCCTAACTATGGCTACACCTTC.

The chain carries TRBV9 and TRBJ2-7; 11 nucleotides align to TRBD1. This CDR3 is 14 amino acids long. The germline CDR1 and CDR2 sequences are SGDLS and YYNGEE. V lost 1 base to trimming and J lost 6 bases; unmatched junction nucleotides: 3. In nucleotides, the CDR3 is TGTGCCAGCAGCGTACGGACAGGGGGCAGCGAGCAGTACTTC. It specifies CASSVRTGGSEQYF.

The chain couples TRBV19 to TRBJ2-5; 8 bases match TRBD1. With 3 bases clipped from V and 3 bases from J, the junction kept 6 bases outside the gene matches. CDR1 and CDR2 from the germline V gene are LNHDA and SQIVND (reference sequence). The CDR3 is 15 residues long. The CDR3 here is CASSILGQGKETQYF. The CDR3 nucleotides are TGTGCCAGTAGTATTCTCGGACAGGGTAAAGAGACCCAGTACTTC.

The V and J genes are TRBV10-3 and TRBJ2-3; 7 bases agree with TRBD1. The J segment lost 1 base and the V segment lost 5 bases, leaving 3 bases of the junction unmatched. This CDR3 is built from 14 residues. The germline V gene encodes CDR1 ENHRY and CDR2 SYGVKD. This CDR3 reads CAISPTGGTDTQYF. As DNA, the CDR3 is TGTGCCATCAGTCCAACAGGGGGCACAGATACGCAGTATTTT.

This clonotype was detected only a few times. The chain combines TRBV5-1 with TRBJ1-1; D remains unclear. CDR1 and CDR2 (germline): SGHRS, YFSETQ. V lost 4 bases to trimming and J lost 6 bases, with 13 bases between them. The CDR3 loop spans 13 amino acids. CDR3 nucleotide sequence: TGCGCCAGCAGCGGCCGGTTGCCGGCTGAAGCTTTCTTT. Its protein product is CASSGRLPAEAFF.

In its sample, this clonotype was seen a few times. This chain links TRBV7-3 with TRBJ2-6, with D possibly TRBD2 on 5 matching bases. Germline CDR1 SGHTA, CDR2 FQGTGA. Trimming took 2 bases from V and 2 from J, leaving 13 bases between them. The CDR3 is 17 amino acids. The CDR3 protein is CASSLVGSNTGANVLTF. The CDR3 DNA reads TGTGCCAGCAGCTTAGTGGGGAGTAACACTGGGGCCAACGTCCTGACTTTC.

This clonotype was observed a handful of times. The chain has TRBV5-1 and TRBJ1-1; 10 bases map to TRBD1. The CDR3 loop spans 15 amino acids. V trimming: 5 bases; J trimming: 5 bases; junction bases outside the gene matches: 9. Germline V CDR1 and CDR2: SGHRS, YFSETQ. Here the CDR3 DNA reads TGCGCCAGCAGACGCGAGGGACAGGGGTGGACTGAAGCTTTCTTT. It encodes CASRREGQGWTEAFF.

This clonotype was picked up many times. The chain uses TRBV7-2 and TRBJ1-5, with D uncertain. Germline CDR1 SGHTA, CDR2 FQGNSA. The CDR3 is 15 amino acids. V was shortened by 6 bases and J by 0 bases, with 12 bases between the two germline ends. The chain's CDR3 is CASSLNVYSNQPQHF. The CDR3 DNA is TGTGCCAGCAGTCTAAACGTGTATAGCAATCAGCCCCAGCATTTT.

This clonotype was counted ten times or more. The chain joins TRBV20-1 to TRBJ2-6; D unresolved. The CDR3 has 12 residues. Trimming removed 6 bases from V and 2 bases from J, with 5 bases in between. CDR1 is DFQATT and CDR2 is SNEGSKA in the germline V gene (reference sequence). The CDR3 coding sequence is TGCAGTGCCACACCTGGGGCCAACGTCCTGACTTTC. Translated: CSATPGANVLTF.

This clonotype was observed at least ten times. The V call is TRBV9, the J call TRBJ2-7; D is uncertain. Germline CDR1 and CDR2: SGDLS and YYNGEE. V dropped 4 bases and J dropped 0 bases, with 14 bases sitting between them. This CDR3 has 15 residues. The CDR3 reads CASSPYDTSSYEQYF. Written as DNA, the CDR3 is TGTGCCAGCAGCCCATACGACACAAGCTCCTACGAGCAGTACTTC.

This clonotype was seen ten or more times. The CDR3: CASSDEGLEAFF. CDR3 in DNA: TGTGCCAGCAGCGATGAGGGCCTTGAAGCTTTCTTT. V is TRBV2 and J is TRBJ1-1; D gene uncertain. The V end was cut by 6 bases, the J end by 7 bases, with 12 bases between. CDR1 and CDR2 (germline): SNHLY, FYNNEI. The CDR3 covers 12 residues.

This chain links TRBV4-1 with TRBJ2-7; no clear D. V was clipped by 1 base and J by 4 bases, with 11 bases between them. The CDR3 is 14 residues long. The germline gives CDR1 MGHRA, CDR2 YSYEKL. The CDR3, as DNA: TGCGCCAGCAGCCAAGTCGGCAGGATTTACGAGCAGTACTTC. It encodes CASSQVGRIYEQYF.

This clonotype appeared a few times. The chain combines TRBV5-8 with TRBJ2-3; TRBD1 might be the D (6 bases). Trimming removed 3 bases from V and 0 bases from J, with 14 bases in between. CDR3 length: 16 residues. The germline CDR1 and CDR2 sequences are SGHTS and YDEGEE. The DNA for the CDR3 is TGTGCCAGCAGCTCAACAGGGCGCCCCAGCACAGATACGCAGTATTTT. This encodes CASSSTGRPSTDTQYF. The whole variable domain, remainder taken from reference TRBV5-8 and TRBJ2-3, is EAGVTQSPTHLIKTRGQQATLRCSPISGHTSVYWYQQALGLGLQFLLWYDEGEERNRGNFPPRFSGRQFPNYSSELNVNALELEDSALYLCASSSTGRPSTDTQYFGPGTRLTVL.

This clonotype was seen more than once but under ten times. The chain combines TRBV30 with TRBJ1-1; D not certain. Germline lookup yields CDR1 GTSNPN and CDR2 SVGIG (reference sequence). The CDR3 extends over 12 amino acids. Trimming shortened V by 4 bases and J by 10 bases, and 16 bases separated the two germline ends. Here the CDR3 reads CAWTRHVEGAFF. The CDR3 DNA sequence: TGTGCCTGGACTCGACATGTCGAAGGAGCTTTCTTT.

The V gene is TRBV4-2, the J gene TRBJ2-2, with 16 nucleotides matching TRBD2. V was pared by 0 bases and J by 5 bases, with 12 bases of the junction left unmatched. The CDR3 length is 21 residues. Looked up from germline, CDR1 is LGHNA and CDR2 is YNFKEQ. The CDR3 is CASSQDGTSGGAAGRTGELFF. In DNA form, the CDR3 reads TGTGCCAGCAGCCAAGATGGGACTAGCGGGGGGGCCGCAGGTAGAACCGGGGAGCTGTTTTTT.

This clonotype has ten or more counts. The CDR3 bases are TGTGCCAGCAGCTCGGGGGGCGGCCCTTACAATGAGCAGTTCTTC. This translates into CASSSGGGPYNEQFF. The rearrangement links TRBV11-3 to TRBJ2-1; D might be TRBD2 (7 bases). Trimming pared 4 bases from V and 4 bases from J, leaving 14 bases between. The CDR3 contains 15 residues. Germline assignment: CDR1 SGHNT and CDR2 YENEEA.

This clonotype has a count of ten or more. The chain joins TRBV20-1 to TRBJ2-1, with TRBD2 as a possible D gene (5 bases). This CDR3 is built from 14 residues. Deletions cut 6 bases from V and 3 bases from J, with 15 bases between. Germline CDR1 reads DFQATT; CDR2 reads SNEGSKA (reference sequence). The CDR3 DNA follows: TGCAGTGCCCAGAGCGGTAGCGTCTACAATGAGCAGTTCTTC. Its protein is CSAQSGSVYNEQFF.

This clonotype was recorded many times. CDR3 DNA sequence: TGTGCCAGCAGTCGCGACAGGGGGACGAACACCGGGGAGCTGTTTTTT. This gives the protein CASSRDRGTNTGELFF. The gene calls are TRBV6-5 and TRBJ2-2; 9 nucleotides agree with TRBD1. The CDR3 has 16 amino acids. V was pared by 5 bases and J by 0 bases, with 4 bases of the junction left unmatched. CDR1 is MNHEY, CDR2 SVGAGI, per germline.

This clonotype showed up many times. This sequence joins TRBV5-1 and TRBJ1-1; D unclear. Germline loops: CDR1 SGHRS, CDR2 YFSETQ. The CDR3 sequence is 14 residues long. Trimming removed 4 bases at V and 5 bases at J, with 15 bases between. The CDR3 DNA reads TGCGCCAGCAGCCCGGGCCATGGAACGACTGAAGCTTTCTTT. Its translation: CASSPGHGTTEAFF.

The CDR3 DNA is TGTGCCTGCGGGACTCGTGGTGGATTTACCATATATTTT. It translates to CACGTRGGFTIYF. The chain joins TRBV30 to TRBJ1-3; TRBD1 is a possible D gene (5 bases). Between the trimmed V and J ends, which lost 6 bases and 10 bases, there was a span of 19 bases. CDR3 length: 13 residues. CDR1 GTSNPN and CDR2 SVGIG come from the germline V gene (reference sequence).

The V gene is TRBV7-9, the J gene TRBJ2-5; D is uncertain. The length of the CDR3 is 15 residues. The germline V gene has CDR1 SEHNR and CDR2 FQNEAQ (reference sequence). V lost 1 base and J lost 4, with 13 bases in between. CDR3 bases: TGTGCCAGCAGCTTAGATGTCGGATCCAGAGAGACCCAGTACTTC. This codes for CASSLDVGSRETQYF.

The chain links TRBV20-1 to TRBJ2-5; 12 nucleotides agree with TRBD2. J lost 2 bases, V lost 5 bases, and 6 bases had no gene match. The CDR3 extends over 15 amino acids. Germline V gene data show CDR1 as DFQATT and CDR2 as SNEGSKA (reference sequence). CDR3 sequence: CSALTSGGPQETQYF. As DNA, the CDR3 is TGCAGTGCTCTGACTAGCGGGGGCCCACAAGAGACCCAGTACTTC.

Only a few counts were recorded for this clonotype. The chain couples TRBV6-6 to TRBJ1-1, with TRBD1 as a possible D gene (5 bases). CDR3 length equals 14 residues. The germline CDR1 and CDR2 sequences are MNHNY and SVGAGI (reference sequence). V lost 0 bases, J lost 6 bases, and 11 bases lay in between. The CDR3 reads CASSYSGDFSEAFF. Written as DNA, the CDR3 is TGTGCCAGCAGTTACTCCGGGGACTTCTCTGAAGCTTTCTTT.

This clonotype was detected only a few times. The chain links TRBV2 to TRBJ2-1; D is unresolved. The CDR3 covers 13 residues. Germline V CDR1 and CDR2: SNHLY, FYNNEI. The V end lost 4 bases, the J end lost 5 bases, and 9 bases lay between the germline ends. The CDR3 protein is CASSVSRDNEQFF. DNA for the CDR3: TGTGCCAGCAGTGTTTCTCGGGACAATGAGCAGTTCTTC. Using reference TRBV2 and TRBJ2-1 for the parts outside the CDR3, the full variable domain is EPEVTQTPSHQVTQMGQEVILRCVPISNHLYFYWYRQILGQKVEFLVSFYNNEISEKSEIFDDQFSVERPDGSNFTLKIRSTKLEDSAMYFCASSVSRDNEQFFGPGTRLTVL.

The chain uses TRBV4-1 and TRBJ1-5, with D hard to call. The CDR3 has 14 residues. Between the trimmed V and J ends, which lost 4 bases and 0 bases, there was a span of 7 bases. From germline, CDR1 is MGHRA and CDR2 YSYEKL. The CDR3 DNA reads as TGCGCCAGCAGCCGTTACACTAGCAATCAGCCCCAGCATTTT. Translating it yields CASSRYTSNQPQHF.

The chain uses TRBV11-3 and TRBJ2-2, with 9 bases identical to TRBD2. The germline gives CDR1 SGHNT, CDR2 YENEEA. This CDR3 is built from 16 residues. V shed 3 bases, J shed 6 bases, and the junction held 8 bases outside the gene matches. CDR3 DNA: TGTGCCAGCAGCTTTCGTGGCGCGGGGGGGCCCGGGGAGCTGTTTTTT. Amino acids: CASSFRGAGGPGELFF.